This T cell receptor beta chain came from a study of T cell responses to AZD1222 COVID-19 vaccine. The protocol was immunoSEQ multiplex PCR, while the TCRdb copy is restricted to in-frame clones and leaves out a portion. The sample holds around 140,000 clones, 89% seen once. For this clone: What it binds is not known.

The germline V gene has CDR1 SGHVS and CDR2 FQNEAQ. V was pared by 2 bases and J by 1 base, with 9 bases between. The CDR3 is made up of 14 amino acids. The study's findings and limits: Seropositive at baseline were only a handful of AZD1222 recipients.

The sequencing here drew on peripheral blood, taken on day 0 of AZD1222 vaccination. J is TRBJ2-7 and V is TRBV7-8; maybe TRBD1 (5 bases). The sequence was obtained from an adult in good health. Here the CDR3 reads CASSLRQLSYEQYF. CDR3 in DNA: TGTGCCAGCAGCTTAAGACAGTTATCCTACGAGCAGTACTTC.